This T cell receptor beta chain appears in the sequencing data of a study of T cells in Graves' hyperthyroidism and ophthalmopathy. Ten or more counts support this clonotype. The antigen is undetermined. TCR beta CDR3 regions were amplified from RNA. TCR CDR3 underwent first-round RT-PCR with the HTBI primer set. MiXCR was run by TCRdb on the multiplex PCR reads, yielding one entry per CDR3 protein. The sample yields fewer than 450,000 distinct CDR3 sequences, about 18% seen once. The germline CDR1 and CDR2 sequences are MNHEY and SMNVEV (reference sequence). Between the trimmed V and J ends, which lost 2 bases and 4 bases, there was a span of 8 bases. This CDR3 is 13 amino acids long. Patients were excluded for uncontrolled infection, other autoimmune disease, pregnancy or lactation. The sample of blood was obtained at first hyperthyroidism diagnosis (before any ophthalmopathy symptoms). The study's findings and limits: The model made its ophthalmopathy prediction, and onset followed a median about 5.9 months later.

This sequence originates from a woman aged 25-40 years with Graves' hyperthyroidism that later progressed to Graves' ophthalmopathy. Sequencing was performed on blood. This chain uses TRBV27 with TRBJ2-5, with a tentative D call TRBD1 (6 bases). The CDR3 DNA is TGTGCCAGCAGTTTAACAGGGTTAGAGACCCAGTACTTC. This codes for CASSLTGLETQYF.